Below, 7 T cell receptor beta chains from the same sample are listed, as sequenced in a study of spatial heterogeneity in lung cancer. Described time point: sample taken at primary tumor resection. Study-level findings and limits: Tracking of tumor mutation counts was seen in expanded intratumoral alpha and beta TCR counts.

Each CDR3 protein gets one entry after TCRdb re-called the 5' RACE reads with MiXCR. The sample consists of over 8,500 distinct CDR3 sequences, roughly an eighth of them appearing once. Which antigens these TCRs recognize remains unknown. The source was lung tumor tissue, collected at surgery. The receptors stem from a male donor with early-stage non-small cell lung cancer.

This clonotype has ten or more counts. This beta chain was picked up by a library intended for alpha chains and is off target, so its count carries little meaning. The chain employs TRBV5-1 and TRBJ2-5, with TRBD2 matching 13 bases. This CDR3 spans 15 amino acids. The germline gives CDR1 SGHRS, CDR2 YFSETQ. The V segment lost 4 bases and the J segment 2 bases; nucleotides outside the gene matches: 2. This chain's CDR3 is CASSTGLAGQETQYF. DNA for the CDR3: TGCGCCAGCAGCACGGGACTAGCGGGGCAAGAGACCCAGTACTTC.

This clonotype was found many times. Because the library targeted alpha chains, this beta chain is an off-target read whose size means little. CDR3 loop: CSASARSDTQYF. CDR3 nucleotide sequence: TGCAGTGCTAGCGCTCGATCAGATACGCAGTATTTT. This sequence joins TRBV20-1 and TRBJ2-3; D unresolved. Per the germline V gene, CDR1 is DFQATT and CDR2 is SNEGSKA (reference sequence). CDR3 length: 12 residues. Trimming stripped 3 bases from V and 4 bases from J, with 8 bases between.

In this sample, this clonotype turned up many times. Within a library made for alpha chains, this beta chain is off target, and its count is uninformative. This sequence joins TRBV5-5 and TRBJ1-2, with D possibly being TRBD1 (5 bases). Germline V gene data show CDR1 as SGHKS and CDR2 as YYEKEE (reference sequence). Trimming shortened V by 2 bases and J by 1 base, and 12 bases separated the two germline ends. This CDR3 contains 15 residues. DNA of the CDR3: TGTGCCAGCAGCTTATACCTCGACAGTAACTATGGCTACACCTTC. It is translated as CASSLYLDSNYGYTF.

Comment on this clonotype: This beta chain was picked up by a library intended for alpha chains and is off target, so its count carries little meaning. V is TRBV12-3 or TRBV12-4 and J is TRBJ1-5; D remains ambiguous. This CDR3 spans 16 amino acids. V gave up 5 bases and J gave up 5 bases, with 19 bases separating them. In DNA, the CDR3 is TGTGCCAGCAGTCTATATCCGAGGCAGCCTGATCAGCCCCAGCATTTT. Its translation: CASSLYPRQPDQPQHF.

This clonotype showed up many times. This beta chain turned up in a library designed for alpha chains; as an off-target read, its abundance says little. The V and J genes are TRBV29-1 and TRBJ2-1; the match to TRBD2 covers 9 bases. The J segment lost 6 bases and the V segment lost 4 bases, leaving 13 bases of the junction unmatched. The germline V gene has CDR1 SQVTM and CDR2 ANQGSEA. The CDR3 is 16 residues long. As DNA, the CDR3 is TGCAGCGTTGCTGGGGAAAGCGGGAGGTTATTCAATGAGCAGTTCTTC. It encodes CSVAGESGRLFNEQFF.

The sample holds many counts of this clonotype. Because the library targeted alpha chains, this beta chain is an off-target read whose size means little. The rearrangement links TRBV2 to TRBJ2-3; TRBD2 is a possible D gene (6 bases). CDR1 and CDR2 from the germline V gene are SNHLY and FYNNEI. The CDR3 consists of 14 residues. The V gene lost 5 bases and the J gene lost 1 base, with 10 bases spanning the gap. The CDR3 reads CASSFSGRTDTQYF. DNA for the CDR3: TGTGCCAGCAGTTTTAGCGGCCGCACAGATACGCAGTATTTT.

This clonotype was seen many times. This beta chain was picked up by a library intended for alpha chains and is off target, so its count carries little meaning. The chain joins TRBV9 to TRBJ1-5; maybe TRBD1 (5 bases). CDR3 length equals 14 residues. Germline V gene sequence: CDR1 SGDLS, CDR2 YYNGEE. Trimming pared 0 bases from V and 3 bases from J, leaving 7 bases between. In DNA, the CDR3 is TGTGCCAGCAGCGTAGGACAGTACAATCAGCCCCAGCATTTT. This encodes CASSVGQYNQPQHF.